This entry features one T cell receptor (beta chain) sequence. Its antigen target is currently unknown. Per-nucleotide qualities are absent, and no much larger clonotype sits a single base away. This sample was taken from a study of blood T cell repertoires in COVID-19 (dated by TCRdb to the early 2020s). At the level of the whole study: Samples covering the acute and convalescent phases of COVID-19 were provided by collaborators in the United States, Italy and Spain. The repertoires were released in a freely available public database meant as a resource for research on the immune response to SARS-CoV-2. Sample metadata almost always included a de-identified subject ID, COVID-19 status, age in years and sex. Samples came from the ongoing ImmuneRACE study (first 160 participants) plus 1,254 subjects from 6 global collaborators. Where available, HLA class I and class II types were taken from metadata supplied by the sample provider and were not determined by assay-based typing. Deeply sampled blood TCRbeta repertoires from subjects exposed to, actively infected with, or recovered from COVID-19 were included in the dataset. The material from the prospective study consisted of cDNA or gDNA derived from T cells, B-cell-depleted T cells, or PBMCs. Summary of the overall study and its limitations: The amount of clinical and demographic metadata varied by source and participant and was provided uncurated.

CDR3 length: 14 amino acids, cysteine to phenylalanine. Only the CDR3 portion is preserved as DNA: 42 bases, with reading frame beginning at the first base. CDR1 SGHNT and CDR2 YYREEE are derived from the germline V gene (reference sequence). Ends trimmed: V by 0 bases, J by 8 bases; bases unmatched to a gene: 6. Collaborating institutions collected whole blood in K2EDTA tubes following their own protocols. For TCRbeta analysis, collaborator samples were shipped as frozen whole blood, as isolated PBMCs, or as DNA extracted from either sample type. The immunoSEQ Assay, a bias-controlled multiplex PCR, was used to amplify TCRbeta CDR3 regions from genomic DNA. On the study's bioinformatics: Nucleated cell counts per sample were estimated from amplification of reference gene primers within the assay. Sequence reads were collapsed and filtered to measure the absolute abundance of every unique TCRbeta CDR3 rearrangement. For each sample, productive Simpson clonality was calculated as the square root of Simpson's diversity index over productive rearrangements. TCRdb holds this immuneACCESS table with in-frame rearrangements only. Some clones are missing; in checked studies, unresolved V genes explain under half, and the rest has no known cause. V, J and clone size were drawn from that table, and D and trimming were deduced from the DNA. The table for this sample lists about 100,000 clones; roughly 82% of them were counted only once. The top ten clones comprise about 5% of the sample.

The receptor's source is a man aged 55 to 70 with acute or convalescent COVID-19. Sequenced: peripheral blood. The rearranged segments are TRBV5-4 and TRBJ1-2, and TRBD1 matches 8 of the central bases. Here the CDR3 is given as CASSLDRGRSGYTF. The DNA sequence is given as TGTGCCAGCAGCTTGGACAGGGGGAGGTCAGGCTACACCTTC.